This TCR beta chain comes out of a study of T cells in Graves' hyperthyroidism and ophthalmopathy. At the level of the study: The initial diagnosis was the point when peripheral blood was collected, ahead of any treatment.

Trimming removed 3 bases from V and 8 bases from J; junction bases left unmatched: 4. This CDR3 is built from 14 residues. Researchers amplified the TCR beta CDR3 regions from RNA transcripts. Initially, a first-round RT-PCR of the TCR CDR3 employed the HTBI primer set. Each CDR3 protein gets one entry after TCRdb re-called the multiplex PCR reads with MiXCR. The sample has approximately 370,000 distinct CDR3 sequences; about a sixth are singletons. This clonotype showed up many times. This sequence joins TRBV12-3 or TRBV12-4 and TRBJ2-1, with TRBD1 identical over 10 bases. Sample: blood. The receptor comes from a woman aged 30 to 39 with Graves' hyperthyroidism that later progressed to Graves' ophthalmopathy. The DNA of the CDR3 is TGTGCCAGCAGTTTTGGACAGGGGGTCGATGAGCAGTTCTTC. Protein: CASSFGQGVDEQFF.